The T cell receptor beta chain described here comes from a study of T cells in Graves' hyperthyroidism and ophthalmopathy. In its sample, this clonotype was seen a few times. What it binds is unknown. Trimming pared 1 base from V and 11 bases from J, leaving 12 bases between. CDR1 SEHNR and CDR2 FQNEAQ come from the germline V gene (reference sequence). The CDR3 runs 13 residues. Overall study results and limits: Most thyroid clonotypes expanded above 0.001 were also detected in blood.

Authors of the study amplified TCR beta CDR3 regions from RNA transcripts. Carried out on the TCR CDR3, a first-round RT-PCR used the HTBI primer set. MiXCR was run by TCRdb on the multiplex PCR reads, yielding one entry per CDR3 protein. Among under 300,000 distinct CDR3 sequences, under 30% were seen once, and the ten largest hold about 25%. Recently diagnosed hyperthyroidism of less than 2 months' duration affected patients aged 18 to 65. Isolation of PBMCs was performed on around 9.4 ml fresh peripheral blood. The V and J genes are TRBV7-9 and TRBJ2-4; D uncertain. Source material: blood. This receptor was identified in a man aged 40-55 years with Graves' hyperthyroidism that later progressed to Graves' ophthalmopathy. The CDR3 DNA reads as TGTGCCAGCAGCTTAGGCCCAGTCAAGGTTCAGTACTTC. Its translation is CASSLGPVKVQYF. Full variable domain (missing parts from reference TRBV7-9 and TRBJ2-4): DTGVSQNPRHKITKRGQNVTFRCDPISEHNRLYWYRQTLGQGPEFLTYFQNEAQLEKSRLLSDRFSAERPKGSFSTLEIQRTEQGDSAMYLCASSLGPVKVQYFGAGTRLSVL.